The clone carrying this TCR beta chain was observed a handful of times. This sample is drawn from a study of early T cells in non-severe SARS-CoV-2 infection. One entry per CDR3 protein, called by TCRdb with MiXCR from the 5' RACE reads. The profile shows about 64,000 distinct CDR3 sequences, roughly 13% of them singletons. This CDR3 contains 13 residues. Trimming stripped 2 bases from V and 8 bases from J, with 10 bases between. The chain carries TRBV12-3 or TRBV12-4 and TRBJ2-1; perhaps TRBD1 as D (6 bases). The sample in question was whole blood, obtained at baseline. The sequence came from an adult who was a healthcare worker with PCR-confirmed SARS-CoV-2 infection or an uninfected control (not recorded which). The DNA of the CDR3 is TGTGCCAGCAGTTTAACAGGGAAGGATGAGCAGTTCTTC. The encoded protein is CASSLTGKDEQFF.